This T cell receptor beta chain was sequenced during a study of T-cell memory formation after mild COVID-19 (dated by TCRdb to the early 2020s). For the study in its entirety: Most TCR sequence clusters were specific to one of the two donors. Longitudinal TCRalpha and TCRbeta repertoire sequencing tracked T-cell clones expanding and contracting after mild COVID-19 in a couple of donors. The cohort was made up of two young adult volunteers, one female and one male, who were previously healthy.

Points the paper makes about the study in general: The detection of some responding clones in pre-infection memory suggests that pre-existing cross-reactive memory T cells joined the SARS-CoV-2 response. From day 15 to 85, contracting clones showed balanced CD4/CD8 phenotypes, whereas a second wave of clones that expanded from day 15 to 37 leaned towards CD4+. The study included only a couple of mild cases, and larger cohorts that include severe cases with pre-infection samples were judged to be necessary. Whether the second-wave clones peaking on day 37 were SARS-CoV-2 specific was not confirmed. Contracting CD4+ clones appeared mostly in the CM and EM memory subsets, whereas CD8+ clones were enriched in EMRA.

Data came from an Illumina NovaSeq 6000. TCRalpha and TCRbeta cDNA libraries were constructed by 5'RACE with constant-segment primers, with sample barcodes and unique molecular identifiers being introduced. RNA was extracted from every sample with Trizol reagent. Libraries were amplified in two PCR steps, with a second sample barcode and Illumina TruSeq adapters added in the second step. Sequencing of the libraries was done on an Illumina NovaSeq, producing 2 x 150 bp paired-end reads. Processing in the source paper ran as follows. Demultiplexing of reads and collapsing into UMI-guided consensus sequences were performed with migec v1.2.7. With mixcr v2.1.11, UMI consensuses were aligned to TRA and TRB V and J templates and assembled into clonotypes. A clonotype was counted as expanded or contracted only when both edgeR and NoisET called the clonotype significant, with the noise models trained on biological replicates. For edgeR calls, the thresholds were a false discovery rate-adjusted p below 0.01 and a log2 fold-change of 1. PCA with hierarchical clustering of max-normalized trajectories of the 1000 most abundant clonotypes was used as exploratory dynamics analysis. Separately sequenced CD4+ and CD8+ repertoires were used to assign the CD4 or CD8 phenotype of responding clones. The public reads were quality trimmed at Q25 with fastp and then assembled into clones with MiXCR by TCRdb, keeping productive beta chains. Each record represents a unique CDR3 protein, reported with the most common genes and DNA among its rows. The V and J calls, along with clone size, are taken from TCRdb and not from the paper's own processing. For this sample the table gives about 170,000 distinct CDR3 sequences, of which approximately 13% were detected only once. Clones ranked in the top ten supply about 3.3% of the sample.

Ficoll-Paque density gradient centrifugation was the method used to isolate PBMCs. The CDR3 has 12 amino acids, counting the end cysteine and phenylalanine. The kept DNA is CDR3 alone, 36 bases in frame from the first base. CDR1 and CDR2 (MNHEY, SVGEGT) derive from the germline V gene. Here V drops 10 bases and J drops 4 bases, and the junction holds 4 bases not matched to any gene. Comment on this clonotype: Its cognate antigen has yet to be identified. No base quality values were provided; no much bigger clone lies one nucleotide off.

The clonotype originates from a young man who had mild COVID-19 (a few samples of this study predate the infection). The sample titles of this study are shuffled in the database, so cell type and time point are left out; the donor was told from shared clones. Material for sequencing was PBMCs or a T cell subset sorted from them (not recorded which). The rearrangement combines TRBV6-2 or TRBV6-3 with TRBJ1-1; 9 nucleotides in the junction match TRBD1. The DNA sequence reads TGTGCCACCCTGGACAGGGGCACTGAAGCTTTCTTT. Its protein is CATLDRGTEAFF.